Below are 3 T cell receptor beta chains sequenced from a single sample in a study of blood T cells in healthy people across ages. A J-beta primer mix and a sample-barcoded 5' primer were used in a second PCR of about 6 to 12 cycles. TCRdb re-called the 5' RACE reads with MiXCR, one entry per CDR3 protein. The profile shows some 940,000 distinct CDR3 sequences, about 28% of them singletons. The sample was also linked to a second study, of T cells of mothers and their children.

What was sequenced was blood. The receptors shown here come from a woman aged 40 to 50 in good health.

DNA of the CDR3: TGTGCCAGCAACCGACAGGGGGCAGGCTACGAGCAGTACGTC. It specifies CASNRQGAGYEQYV. The chain combines TRBV28 with TRBJ2-7, with 10 positions matching TRBD1. The CDR3 spans 14 residues. Losses at the gene ends were 7 bases for V and 3 bases for J; bases not matched to a gene: 6. The germline V gene encodes CDR1 MDHEN and CDR2 SYDVKM.

DNA for the CDR3: TGTGCCAGCAGTGAGGGCTATAGCAATCAGCCCCAGCATTTT. Translated, it gives CASSEGYSNQPQHF. This chain uses TRBV6-5 with TRBJ1-5; D remains unclear. The V end was cut by 5 bases, the J end by 0 bases, with 8 bases between. The CDR3 consists of 14 residues. Germline values: CDR1 MNHEY, CDR2 SVGAGI.

This clonotype was detected many times. This rearrangement joins TRBV5-1 to TRBJ2-5, with TRBD1 as a possible D gene (6 bases). The germline gives CDR1 SGHRS, CDR2 YFSETQ. Trimming took 4 bases from V and 3 from J, leaving 10 bases between them. The CDR3 consists of 13 residues. CDR3 nucleotides: TGCGCCAGCAGCCAGGGGTCGGAAGAGACCCAGTACTTC. This translates into CASSQGSEETQYF. The whole variable domain, remainder taken from reference TRBV5-1 and TRBJ2-5, is KAGVTQTPRYLIKTRGQQVTLSCSPISGHRSVSWYQQTPGQGLQFLFEYFSETQRNKGNFPGRFSGRQFSNSRSEMNVSTLELGDSALYLCASSQGSEETQYFGPGTRLLVL.